The 5 T cell receptor beta chains in this list originate from one sample, sequenced in a study of blood T cell repertoires in COVID-19. Sequencing was performed with immunoSEQ multiplex PCR; in TCRdb, only in-frame clones are kept and a portion is missing. The data show around 250,000 clones, around 93% seen once. Source material: PBMCs or T cells enriched from blood (not recorded which). These receptors came from a human donor in a cohort exposed to, infected with or recovered from COVID-19 (not recorded which). The donor label of this sample is uncertain.

The V call is TRBV5-6, the J call TRBJ1-4; 7 bases are a match to TRBD1. V was pared by 5 bases and J by 7 bases, with 11 bases of the junction left unmatched. CDR3 length: 15 amino acids. CDR1 and CDR2 (germline): SGHDT, YYEEEE. CDR3 amino acids: CASSLRQGVGEKLFF. The CDR3 nucleotides are TGTGCCAGCAGTCTAAGACAGGGAGTAGGTGAAAAACTGTTTTTT.

This clone was counted only a few times. The chain employs TRBV15 and TRBJ1-1; 7 bases line up with TRBD1. V lost 5 bases to trimming and J lost 5 bases; unmatched junction nucleotides: 5. This CDR3 is 13 amino acids long. CDR1 LNHNV and CDR2 YYDKDF come from the germline V gene (reference sequence). CDR3 nucleotide sequence: TGTGCCACCAGCGCCTACAGGGGAACTGAAGCTTTCTTT. Its translation: CATSAYRGTEAFF.

The chain combines TRBV5-1 with TRBJ1-4, with D uncertain. Germline V lookup: CDR1 SGHRS, CDR2 YFSETQ. Trimming stripped 0 bases from V and 12 bases from J, with 12 bases between. The CDR3 covers 13 residues. CDR3 residues: CASSLAGSRELFF. In DNA form, the CDR3 reads TGCGCCAGCAGCTTGGCCGGCAGTCGGGAACTGTTTTTT.

The chain employs TRBV11-3 and TRBJ2-2; D possibly corresponds to TRBD2 (5 bases). V was trimmed by 7 bases and J by 6 bases, leaving 12 bases between them. The CDR3 spans 13 residues. Germline CDR1 is SGHNT and CDR2 is YENEEA. The CDR3 sequence is CASTDSVAGELFF. CDR3 sequence (DNA): TGTGCCAGCACCGATAGCGTGGCCGGGGAGCTGTTTTTT.

As regards this clone: Other DNA sequences of this sample code for an identical CDR3. This rearrangement joins TRBV19 to TRBJ1-1, with TRBD1 as a possible D gene (6 bases). Germline values: CDR1 LNHDA, CDR2 SQIVND (reference sequence). V dropped 10 bases and J dropped 1 base, with 13 bases sitting between them. This CDR3 is 13 amino acids long. CDR3 nucleotide sequence: TGTGCCACCAGGGGCCCCGGGAACACTGAAGCTTTCTTT. Translated, it gives CATRGPGNTEAFF.